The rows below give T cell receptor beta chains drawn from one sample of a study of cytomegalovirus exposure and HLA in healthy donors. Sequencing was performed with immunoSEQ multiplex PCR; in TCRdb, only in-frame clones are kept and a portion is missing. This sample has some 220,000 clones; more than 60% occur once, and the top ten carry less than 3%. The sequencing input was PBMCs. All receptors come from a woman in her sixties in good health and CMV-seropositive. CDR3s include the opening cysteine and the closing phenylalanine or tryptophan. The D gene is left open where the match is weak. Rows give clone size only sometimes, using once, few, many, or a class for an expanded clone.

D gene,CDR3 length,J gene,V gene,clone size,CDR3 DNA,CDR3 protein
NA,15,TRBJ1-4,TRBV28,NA,TGTGCCAGCAGTTTCCCGGGAGCAACTAATGAAAAACTGTTTTTT,CASSFPGATNEKLFF
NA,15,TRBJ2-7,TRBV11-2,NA,TGTGCCAGCAGCTTATCCACAGGGTTAATTTACGAGCAGTACTTC,CASSLSTGLIYEQYF
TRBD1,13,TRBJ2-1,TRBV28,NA,TGTTCCCTGGGGACAGGGACCCACAATGAGCAGTTCTTC,CSLGTGTHNEQFF
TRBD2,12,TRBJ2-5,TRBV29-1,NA,TGCAGCGTCGAGGGACTAGCCGGGACCCAGTACTTC,CSVEGLAGTQYF
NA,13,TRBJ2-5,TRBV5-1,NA,TGCGCCAGCAGCTTGGCCTCTGGCGAGACCCAGTACTTC,CASSLASGETQYF
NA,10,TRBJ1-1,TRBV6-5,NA,TGTGCCAGCATAGGAGCTGAAGCTTTCTTT,CASIGAEAFF
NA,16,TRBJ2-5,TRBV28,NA,TGTGCCAGCAGTTTGTTCAGGGGGGTGGGGCAAGAGACCCAGTACTTC,CASSLFRGVGQETQYF
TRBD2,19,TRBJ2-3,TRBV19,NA,TGTGCCAGTAGTTCCCGGAAGAATAGCGGGGGGGGAACGACAGATACGCAGTATTTT,CASSSRKNSGGGTTDTQYF
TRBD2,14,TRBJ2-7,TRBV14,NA,TGTGCCTGCTTCCGGGCGGGAGCCTCCTACGAGCAGTACTTC,CACFRAGASYEQYF
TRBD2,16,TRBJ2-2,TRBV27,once,TGTGCCAGCAGTTTTTGGCGTGCGGGAGACACCGGGGAGCTGCTTTTT,CASSFWRAGDTGELLF
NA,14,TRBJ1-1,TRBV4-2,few,TGTGCCAGCAGCCAACAGGGTGGGAACACTGAAGCTTTCTTT,CASSQQGGNTEAFF
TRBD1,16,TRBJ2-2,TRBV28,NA,TGTGCCAGCAGTTTCCGTCCGGGACAGAATACCGGGGAGCTGTTTTTT,CASSFRPGQNTGELFF
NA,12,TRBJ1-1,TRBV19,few,TGTGCCAGTAGGGCCCAGAACACTGAAGCTTTCTTT,CASRAQNTEAFF
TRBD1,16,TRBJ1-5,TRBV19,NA,TGTGCCAGTACCCAATCGACAGGGAGGCAGGATCAGCCCCAGCATTTT,CASTQSTGRQDQPQHF
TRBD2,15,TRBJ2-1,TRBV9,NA,TGTGCCAGCAGCGCACCGGGACTAGCGGGAGCTGAGCAGTTCTTC,CASSAPGLAGAEQFF
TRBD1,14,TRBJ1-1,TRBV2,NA,TGTGCCAGCAGCGTGGGACAGGGAGTCACTGAAGCTTTCTTT,CASSVGQGVTEAFF